This T cell receptor (beta chain) emerged from a study of blood T cell repertoires in COVID-19. Cohorts were based on clinical histories the participants reported. Produced via immunoSEQ multiplex PCR; TCRdb's table is partial and in-frame only. Here the sample spans about 310,000 clones, 70% to 90% being singletons. The receptor's source is a woman in her forties who had recovered from COVID-19. The sequencing sample was made of PBMCs or T cells enriched from blood (not recorded which).

The CDR3 is CASSQDGTGSEAFF. In DNA, the CDR3 is TGCGCCAGCAGCCAAGATGGGACAGGGTCTGAAGCTTTCTTT. The gene calls are TRBV4-1 and TRBJ1-1, with 9 bases that match TRBD1. The CDR3 is 14 residues long. From germline, CDR1 is MGHRA and CDR2 YSYEKL. Trimming took 0 bases from V and 6 from J; bases not matched to a gene: 2.